These 13 T cell receptor beta chains were sequenced from one sample in a study of blood T cell repertoires in COVID-19. The data were produced by immunoSEQ multiplex PCR, yet TCRdb's version contains in-frame clones alone and is incomplete. This sample carries 150,000 or so clones, 83% of them seen once, and the ten largest clones take about 3.6%. The sample taken for sequencing was PBMCs or T cells enriched from blood (not recorded which). These TCRs come from a woman between 45 and 65 years old in a cohort exposed to, infected with or recovered from COVID-19 (not recorded which).

The chain carries TRBV7-6 and TRBJ2-2, with TRBD2 as a possible D gene (6 bases). This CDR3 comprises 17 residues. Per the germline V gene, CDR1 is SGHVS and CDR2 is FNYEAQ. V was clipped by 4 bases and J by 1 base, with 16 bases between them. CDR3 region: CASSSAAGTENTGELFF. The CDR3 DNA reads as TGTGCCAGCAGCTCAGCAGCCGGGACTGAGAACACCGGGGAGCTGTTTTTT.

The chain joins TRBV19 to TRBJ1-3; D might be TRBD1 (5 bases). The V end lost 4 bases, the J end lost 3 bases, and 7 bases lay between the germline ends. CDR3 length: 13 amino acids. Germline-derived CDR1 and CDR2 are LNHDA and SQIVND (reference sequence). The CDR3: CASSTGIGNTIYF. The DNA for the CDR3 is TGTGCCAGTAGTACAGGGATTGGAAACACCATATATTTT.

The rearrangement uses TRBV5-4 and TRBJ2-1, with 11 bases matching TRBD2. V lost 4 bases to trimming and J lost 0 bases; unmatched junction nucleotides: 6. CDR3 length: 17 residues. Germline V gives CDR1 SGHNT, CDR2 YYREEE (reference sequence). The CDR3 loop reads CASSPGTSGSSYNEQFF. In DNA form, the CDR3 reads TGTGCCAGCAGCCCCGGGACTAGCGGAAGCTCCTACAATGAGCAGTTCTTC.

The genes are TRBV3-1 (or the pseudogene TRBV3-2) and TRBJ1-1, with D tentatively TRBD1 (5 bases). This CDR3 is 15 amino acids long. The V gene lost 1 base and the J gene lost 7 bases, with 16 bases spanning the gap. Looked up from germline, CDR1 is LGHDT and CDR2 is YNNKEL (reference sequence). The CDR3 sequence: CASSQGEHRRGEAFF. Written as DNA, the CDR3 is TGTGCCAGCAGCCAAGGAGAACATAGGAGGGGTGAAGCTTTCTTT.

The V call is TRBV11-2, the J call TRBJ2-1; TRBD2 agrees at 12 bases. The germline gives CDR1 SGHAT, CDR2 FQNNGV. V was clipped by 5 bases and J by 15 bases; unmatched bases: 14. The CDR3 runs 15 residues. The CDR3 spells CASSPLAGGPPRRFF. CDR3 nucleotides: TGTGCCAGCAGCCCTCTAGCGGGAGGGCCTCCTCGTCGGTTCTTC.

V and J are TRBV27 and TRBJ2-5; 10 nucleotides align to TRBD2. V dropped 1 base and J dropped 7; count of bases not matched to a gene: 12. Germline V gives CDR1 MNHEY, CDR2 SMNVEV (reference sequence). The CDR3 has 17 amino acids. Here the CDR3 reads CASSLYASGGQGLTQYF. The CDR3 DNA reads as TGTGCCAGCAGTTTATATGCTAGCGGGGGCCAGGGTCTGACCCAGTACTTC.

V is TRBV4-3 and J is TRBJ1-5; D gene ambiguous. V was cut by 0 bases and J by 7 bases, with 7 bases left in between. Germline-derived CDR1 and CDR2 are LGHNA and YSLEER. This CDR3 has 13 amino acids. The DNA for the CDR3 is TGCGCCAGCAGCCAAGATAGTCGACAGCCCCAGCATTTT. Translated: CASSQDSRQPQHF.

This rearrangement joins TRBV19 to TRBJ1-5; possible D gene TRBD1, 5 bases. CDR1 and CDR2 from the germline V gene are LNHDA and SQIVND (reference sequence). Deletions cut 6 bases from V and 0 bases from J, with 27 bases between. The CDR3 is 20 residues long. DNA for the CDR3: TGTGCCAGTAGGCCCGGACTATTCGGCCGGGCAGGGCCTAGCAATCAGCCCCAGCATTTT. Amino acids: CASRPGLFGRAGPSNQPQHF.

The rearrangement joins TRBV20-1 to TRBJ2-3, with unresolved D. Germline V gene sequence: CDR1 DFQATT, CDR2 SNEGSKA (reference sequence). V was cut by 3 bases and J by 5 bases, with 15 bases left in between. The length of the CDR3 is 14 residues. As DNA, the CDR3 is TGCAGTGCTAGTCCCCAACGACGAGGAGATACGCAGTATTTT. Translated, it gives CSASPQRRGDTQYF.

This chain uses TRBV5-1 with TRBJ1-2; 9 positions match TRBD1. V was clipped by 4 bases and J by 6 bases; unmatched bases: 7. Germline CDR1 SGHRS, CDR2 YFSETQ. The CDR3 runs to 14 residues. This CDR3 reads CASSRTGEINGYTF. CDR3 bases: TGCGCCAGCAGCAGGACAGGGGAGATTAATGGCTACACCTTC.

The V and J genes are TRBV4-2 and TRBJ2-2, with D perhaps TRBD1 (5 bases). V was pared by 0 bases and J by 4 bases, with 27 bases between. Germline V gene data show CDR1 as LGHNA and CDR2 as YNFKEQ. CDR3 length: 21 residues. This chain's CDR3 is CASSQDGPSGILTDGTGELFF. The CDR3 nucleotides read TGTGCCAGCAGCCAAGATGGGCCTTCAGGGATCTTAACCGACGGCACCGGGGAGCTGTTTTTT.

The chain uses TRBV28 and TRBJ1-2; TRBD1 aligns across 9 bases. The CDR3 covers 16 residues. J gave up 7 bases and V 5 bases, and 14 bases lay outside the gene matches. The V gene's germline CDR1 is MDHEN and CDR2 SYDVKM. The CDR3 is CASSQPGQGSTSGYTF. The CDR3 DNA sequence: TGTGCCAGCAGTCAACCGGGACAGGGATCGACTAGTGGCTACACCTTC.

This clone has more than one count but fewer than ten. This chain connects TRBV7-9 to TRBJ1-1; 7 bases match TRBD1. The V gene end was trimmed by 7 bases and the J gene end by 4 bases; junction bases not matched to a gene: 12. This CDR3 is 15 amino acids long. CDR1 is SEHNR and CDR2 is FQNEAQ in the germline V gene (reference sequence). This chain's CDR3 is CASTTQNRGLTEAFF. The CDR3 DNA reads TGTGCCAGCACGACTCAAAACAGGGGACTCACTGAAGCTTTCTTT.